This note documents a single T cell receptor (beta chain) sequence. Its recognized antigen is unknown. Per-base quality was not reported, and no clone a single base away is much larger than it. The CDR3 has 15 amino acids, counting the end cysteine and phenylalanine. The read is trimmed to its CDR3 DNA, 45 bases read in frame from base 1. Trimmed from V: 4 bases; trimmed from J: 4 bases; junction bases lacking a gene match: 5. Based on the germline V gene, the CDR1 and CDR2 sequences are SGDLS and YYNGEE. This entry belongs to a study of neoadjuvant anti-PD-1 for oral cavity cancer (dated by TCRdb to about 2021). In terms of the full investigation: Patients mostly received three to four biweekly doses of nivolumab at 3 mg/kg before curative-intent surgical resection. Patients who did not progress were given a fourth nivolumab dose at about day 43 and had definitive surgical resection on days 50-56. Responders were defined as patients with complete response, partial response or stable disease by RECIST 1.1; non-responders were defined as patients with progression. The parent correlative cohort included roughly 12 patients, with a roughly 35% response rate. The research as a whole found: After neoadjuvant nivolumab, significantly higher T cell clonality (Gini index) was found within PBMCs in non-responders than in responders. A higher pretreatment blood Treg/Th17 ratio correlated with both higher pretreatment blood TCRbeta clonality and lower post-treatment tumor TCRbeta clonality. Only a few patients per response group were included in the TCR analyses, and larger cohorts for validation were called for by the authors.

For deep sequencing, PBMC libraries mostly used about 0.45 ug of input genomic DNA, with six replicates for each sample. The immunoSEQ hsTCRbeta kit was used to prepare TCRbeta libraries according to the manufacturer's instructions. An Illumina NovaSeq 6000 S4 flow cell was used to sequence the final libraries, which had first been combined to 3 nM. In the source study's methods: Raw data preprocessing and quality control were performed with the immunoSEQ Analyzer. The analysis was restricted to productive rearrangements, with each unique CDR3 amino acid sequence defining a clonotype. Repertoire clonality was estimated as the Gini-Simpson index, which was calculated using the R package tcR. Student's t test was used to compare Gini indices, and Pearson correlation was used to assess associations with tumor size change. The table comes from immuneACCESS by way of TCRdb, which keeps in-frame sequences with V and J called. Part of the clones is missing from these tables; in studies checked, under half for an unresolved V gene and the rest for unknown reasons. The V and J calls and clone size were taken over from that table, and D and trimming were inferred from the DNA. The sample data list approximately 68,000 clones, and roughly nine tenths of these were observed just once. The ten largest clonotypes hold roughly 3% of the sample.

In light of the paper, this sample's time point label describes: after neoadjuvant nivolumab, at surgical resection. None of the patients had received prior systemic or radiation treatment, and all were newly diagnosed with stage II-IVA oral cavity squamous cell carcinoma. Everyone in the cohort had locally advanced, HPV-negative oral cavity squamous cell carcinoma. No culture maintenance or expansion was done, as the peripheral blood mononuclear cells went straight to analysis. Samples were obtained from a longitudinal correlative study of a single-arm phase II trial of neoadjuvant nivolumab in oral cavity squamous cell carcinoma. Subject-matched pre- and post-treatment PBMCs and tumors from three responders and three non-responders underwent genomic DNA-based TCRbeta sequencing. Peripheral blood mononuclear cells were collected before nivolumab treatment and were collected again after treatment, at the time of surgery. Genomic DNA was isolated from PBMCs using the Maxwell RSC DNA from Cells kit.

This TCR came from a person aged 35-79 years with oral cavity squamous cell carcinoma. Recombination linked TRBV9 to TRBJ2-3; 11 central bases correspond to TRBD2. Sequenced material: PBMCs, taken after nivolumab (anti-PD-1) treatment. The CDR3 corresponds to CASSRTSGLADTQYF. The nucleotide sequence reads TGTGCCAGCAGCCGGACTAGCGGGCTGGCAGATACGCAGTATTTT.